These 13 T cell receptor beta chains share one sample of origin, sequenced in a study of Ad26.COV2.S vaccination and SARS-CoV-2 variants. The table came from immunoSEQ multiplex PCR; TCRdb's copy has only in-frame clones and leaves some out. The profile covers roughly 350,000 clones, with 88% appearing a single time and around 5.8% taken by the ten largest. Treatment in this sample: 15 to 20 received Ad26.COV2.S at low or high dose, single or two shots; roughly five received placebo; per-sample allocation not given. Samples were taken on day 63 after the first vaccine or placebo injection. The specimen comprised peripheral blood, sampled in a trial of Ad26.COV2.S vaccine versus placebo. The receptor set was obtained from a person between 18 and 60 years old who received the Ad26.COV2.S COVID-19 vaccine or a placebo.

This clone was counted only a few times. The V gene is TRBV6-5, the J gene TRBJ1-2, with D possibly matching TRBD1 (5 bases). The CDR3 consists of 12 residues. In germline, CDR1 is MNHEY, CDR2 SVGAGI. V was trimmed by 4 bases and J by 8 bases, leaving 11 bases between them. CDR3 amino acids: CASSWGVGGYTF. Written as DNA, the CDR3 is TGTGCCAGCAGTTGGGGCGTTGGCGGCTACACCTTC.

The gene calls are TRBV2 and TRBJ2-3; TRBD1 is a possible D gene (6 bases). The CDR3 totals 14 residues. Germline V gene lookup returns CDR1 SNHLY and CDR2 FYNNEI. With 2 bases removed from V and 6 bases from J, the gap between germline ends came to 12 bases. The CDR3: CASSEYRVRDTQYF. CDR3 nucleotide sequence: TGTGCCAGCAGTGAATACAGGGTGAGGGATACGCAGTATTTT.

V and J are TRBV5-1 and TRBJ2-7; D gene uncertain. Trimming cost V 0 bases and J 5 bases, with 15 bases left between them. The CDR3 length is 15 residues. CDR1 is SGHRS and CDR2 is YFSETQ in the germline V gene. In nucleotides, the CDR3 is TGCGCCAGCAGCTTGGCGTCAACCGACATAAACGAGCAGTACTTC. Its translation: CASSLASTDINEQYF.

The chain couples TRBV2 to TRBJ2-1; D gene ambiguous. The V and J ends lost 7 bases and 3 bases respectively, with 7 bases between them. Germline loops: CDR1 SNHLY, CDR2 FYNNEI. The CDR3 consists of 12 residues. The CDR3: CASNPSYNEQFF. The DNA of the CDR3 is TGTGCCAGCAACCCCAGCTACAATGAGCAGTTCTTC.

CDR3 protein: CASSLEGQAYEAFF. CDR3 nucleotides: TGCGCCAGCAGCTTGGAGGGACAGGCCTACGAAGCTTTCTTT. The chain joins TRBV5-1 to TRBJ1-1; TRBD1 aligns across 8 bases. Germline V lookup: CDR1 SGHRS, CDR2 YFSETQ. J gave up 8 bases and V 0 bases, and 6 bases lay outside the gene matches. This CDR3 has 14 amino acids.

This clone was counted a single time. The chain carries TRBV6-4 and TRBJ2-2; 8 positions agree with TRBD1. The CDR3 is made up of 14 amino acids. Germline trimming cut 6 bases from V and 4 bases from J; bases unmatched to any gene: 4. The germline V gene has CDR1 MRHNA and CDR2 SNTAGT. The CDR3 region has the DNA TGTGCCAGCAGACGACAGGGGCCCACCGGGGAGCTGTTTTTT. This gives the protein CASRRQGPTGELFF.

This sequence joins TRBV5-4 and TRBJ1-6, with 11 bases matching TRBD1. Germline CDR1 is SGHNT and CDR2 is YYREEE (reference sequence). The CDR3 runs to 16 residues. Germline trimming cut 4 bases from V and 2 bases from J; bases unmatched to any gene: 2. The CDR3 loop is CASSADRGPYNSPLHF. The CDR3 DNA sequence: TGTGCCAGCAGCGCGGACAGGGGGCCCTATAATTCACCCCTCCACTTT.

V gene TRBV7-9 combines with J gene TRBJ2-5; 13 bases fit TRBD2. This CDR3 region has 16 residues. V was clipped by 5 bases and J by 2 bases; unmatched bases: 5. Per the germline V gene, CDR1 is SEHNR and CDR2 is FQNEAQ (reference sequence). The CDR3 DNA sequence: TGTGCCAGCAGCATACTAGCGGGGGGGAGGCAAGAGACCCAGTACTTC. Translation gives CASSILAGGRQETQYF.

The J gene is TRBJ2-7, the V gene TRBV6-5, with a tentative D call TRBD1 (6 bases). CDR3 length: 11 amino acids. Germline CDR1 MNHEY, CDR2 SVGAGI. The ends were cut back, 9 bases at V and 4 bases at J, with 10 bases in the middle. CDR3 region: CASRQEYEQYF. CDR3 coding DNA: TGTGCCAGTCGACAGGAGTACGAGCAGTACTTC.

The chain carries TRBV7-2 and TRBJ1-5, with D possibly matching TRBD1 (6 bases). This CDR3 spans 15 amino acids. Germline V lookup: CDR1 SGHTA, CDR2 FQGNSA. The V gene lost 5 bases and the J gene lost 9 bases, with 20 bases spanning the gap. The CDR3 loop reads CASSGIQGSVGPQHF. Here the CDR3 DNA reads TGTGCCAGCAGCGGTATACAGGGCAGCGTAGGGCCCCAGCATTTT.

The chain recombines TRBV30 with TRBJ1-5; D is unclear. V dropped 2 bases and J dropped 7 bases, with 15 bases sitting between them. The germline V gene has CDR1 GTSNPN and CDR2 SVGIG (reference sequence). There are 14 residues in the CDR3. The DNA for the CDR3 is TGTGCCTGGAGTTTGGATCAAACCAGGCAGCCCCAGCATTTT. Residues: CAWSLDQTRQPQHF.

The chain recombines TRBV6-6 with TRBJ1-6; no definite D call. Germline assignment: CDR1 MNHNY and CDR2 SVGAGI (reference sequence). The CDR3 consists of 14 residues. V was trimmed by 5 bases and J by 8 bases, leaving 13 bases between them. The CDR3 nucleotides read TGTGCCAGCAGTAGGACCGGAACTGATTCACCCCTCCACTTT. Its translation: CASSRTGTDSPLHF.

The chain links TRBV3-1 (or the pseudogene TRBV3-2) to TRBJ2-7; 9 nucleotides align to TRBD1. V lost 4 bases, J lost 3 bases, and 7 bases stayed unmatched. Germline assignment: CDR1 LGHDT and CDR2 YNNKEL (reference sequence). The CDR3 contains 15 residues. CDR3 in amino acids: CASSPGTGYHYEQYF. Here the CDR3 DNA reads TGTGCCAGCAGCCCCGGGACAGGGTATCACTACGAGCAGTACTTC.